Below are 12 T cell receptor beta chains sequenced from a single sample in a study of cytomegalovirus exposure and HLA in healthy donors. With 60 Vbeta and 13 Jbeta primers, the PCR was carried out. TCRdb's table, derived via immunoSEQ multiplex PCR, lists solely in-frame clones and lacks some. The sample lists nearly 110,000 clones; 77% were seen once. Input material: PBMCs. Receptors were obtained from a male donor in good health and CMV-seronegative.

The chain is built from TRBV15 and TRBJ1-3, with D possibly matching TRBD1 (5 bases). The CDR3 loop spans 15 amino acids. Germline V lookup: CDR1 LNHNV, CDR2 YYDKDF (reference sequence). V was clipped by 4 bases and J by 0 bases, with 10 bases between them. The DNA of the CDR3 is TGTGCCACCAGCAAGTGGGGCAGCTCTGGAAACACCATATATTTT. Residues: CATSKWGSSGNTIYF.

The V gene is TRBV19, the J gene TRBJ1-5; TRBD1 might be the D (5 bases). Germline V gene sequence: CDR1 LNHDA, CDR2 SQIVND (reference sequence). The CDR3 loop spans 15 amino acids. V lost 3 bases and J 6 bases, leaving 15 bases between the germline ends. CDR3 amino acids: CASSISTGPGQPQHF. CDR3 nucleotides: TGTGCCAGTAGTATTTCAACAGGTCCAGGTCAGCCCCAGCATTTT.

CDR3 loop: CASSLDPGANEQFF. The CDR3 region has the DNA TGTGCCAGCAGCTTAGATCCTGGGGCAAATGAGCAGTTCTTC. The rearrangement joins TRBV7-2 to TRBJ2-1, with a weak D call TRBD1 (5 bases). The CDR3 extends over 14 amino acids. V was clipped by 1 base and J by 7 bases, with 11 bases between them. Germline V gene lookup returns CDR1 SGHTA and CDR2 FQGNSA.

The chain links TRBV2 to TRBJ2-7, with TRBD1 as a possible D gene (6 bases). Germline CDR1 reads SNHLY; CDR2 reads FYNNEI. CDR3 length: 15 residues. V shed 4 bases and J shed 7 bases, with 20 bases lying between them. CDR3: CASSGVATGTLEQYF. CDR3 nucleotide sequence: TGTGCCAGCAGTGGCGTGGCCACAGGGACCTTGGAGCAGTACTTC.

V and J are TRBV5-6 and TRBJ1-5; a possible D gene is TRBD1 (5 bases). V was trimmed by 2 bases and J by 0 bases, leaving 12 bases between them. Germline CDR1 SGHDT, CDR2 YYEEEE. The CDR3 is 16 amino acids. DNA for the CDR3: TGTGCCAGCAGCTTATTTCAGGGAAATAGCAATCAGCCCCAGCATTTT. It translates to CASSLFQGNSNQPQHF.

This chain joins TRBV5-4 and TRBJ2-7, with 7 nucleotides matching TRBD1. V was pared by 1 base and J by 4 bases, with 2 bases of the junction left unmatched. The CDR3 is 13 residues long. Germline assignment: CDR1 SGHNT and CDR2 YYREEE (reference sequence). In DNA form, the CDR3 reads TGTGCCAGCAGCTTGAACAGGGGATACGAGCAGTACTTC. This encodes CASSLNRGYEQYF.

This clone was recorded a few times. The chain recombines TRBV7-9 with TRBJ2-7; the match to TRBD2 covers 7 bases. Looked up from germline, CDR1 is SEHNR and CDR2 is FQNEAQ (reference sequence). The length of the CDR3 is 16 residues. V trimming: 0 bases; J trimming: 4 bases; junction bases outside the gene matches: 9. CDR3 sequence (DNA): TGTGCCAGCAGCTTAGCAGTGAGCGGGATTGGATACGAGCAGTACTTC. Protein sequence: CASSLAVSGIGYEQYF.

The chain combines TRBV5-1 with TRBJ1-2, with TRBD1 identical over 8 bases. The ends lost 3 bases at V and 7 bases at J; junction bases unmatched: 5. Germline V gene sequence: CDR1 SGHRS, CDR2 YFSETQ. CDR3 length: 13 amino acids. CDR3 DNA sequence: TGCGCCAGCAGCTCGACAGGGGTTGCTGGCTACACCTTC. Translation: CASSSTGVAGYTF.

The rearrangement joins TRBV27 to TRBJ2-1, with TRBD2 matching 11 bases. CDR3 length equals 18 residues. V was clipped by 3 bases and J by 9 bases; unmatched bases: 16. Germline V gene sequence: CDR1 MNHEY, CDR2 SMNVEV (reference sequence). CDR3 residues: CASSFHVAGGMGGAEQFF. Here the CDR3 DNA reads TGTGCCAGCAGTTTCCACGTAGCGGGAGGGATGGGAGGGGCTGAGCAGTTCTTC.

V gene TRBV19 combines with J gene TRBJ2-3, with TRBD2 matching 8 bases. CDR3 size: 15 residues. Germline CDR1 is LNHDA and CDR2 is SQIVND (reference sequence). V dropped 6 bases and J dropped 3; count of bases not matched to a gene: 8. The CDR3 spells CASSLVPGGTDTQYF. In DNA, the CDR3 is TGTGCCAGTAGCCTGGTCCCGGGAGGGACAGATACGCAGTATTTT.

In regard to this clone: The sample has other DNA sequences that encode this CDR3 too. V usage is TRBV19 and J usage is TRBJ1-1; D may be TRBD1 (6 bases). Germline V CDR1 and CDR2: LNHDA, SQIVND (reference sequence). The CDR3 extends over 13 amino acids. The V end was cut by 2 bases, the J end by 3 bases, with 7 bases between. The CDR3 DNA reads TGTGCCAGTAGTATAAAGGGGGACACTGAAGCTTTCTTT. Its translation: CASSIKGDTEAFF. The whole variable domain, filled in from reference TRBV19 and TRBJ1-1, reads DGGITQSPKYLFRKEGQNVTLSCEQNLNHDAMYWYRQDPGQGLRLIYYSQIVNDFQKGDIAEGYSVSREKKESFPLTVTSAQKNPTAFYLCASSIKGDTEAFFGQGTRLTVV.

The chain has TRBV7-3 and TRBJ1-1; 8 nucleotides agree with TRBD1. Per germline, CDR1 SGHTA and CDR2 FQGTGA. V lost 4 bases, J lost 7 bases, and 5 bases stayed unmatched. The CDR3 is 13 residues long. CDR3 sequence (DNA): TGTGCCAGCAGCTCCAGGGGGCCGGGTGAAGCTTTCTTT. This gives the protein CASSSRGPGEAFF.